One and the same sample provided the 18 T cell receptor beta chains below, sequenced in a study of regulatory T cells in long-lasting Graves disease. Time point in this sample: newly diagnosed GD, antithyroid drugs for less than 3 months. With RNA extracted from PBMCs as input, the TCR library was made. Libraries of TCR beta came from iRepertoire HTBI primers plus Arm-PCR of CDR3 regions. TCRdb re-called the multiplex PCR reads through MiXCR, storing one row per CDR3 protein. The data contain almost 450,000 distinct CDR3 sequences, 16% of them seen just once; the ten biggest clones take up around 10%. These data also formed part of another study, on T cells in Graves' hyperthyroidism and ophthalmopathy.

Source: peripheral blood mononuclear cells (PBMCs), taken at new diagnosis, from a patient treated with antithyroid drugs. The source is a woman in her 30s with Graves disease.

As concerns this clonotype: Germline is not matched at one junction end, which may reflect a read error. This chain joins TRBV4-1 and TRBJ1-4; 9 positions agree with TRBD1. There are 17 residues in the CDR3. Germline values: CDR1 MGHRA, CDR2 YSYEKL. In DNA form, the CDR3 reads TGCACCAGCAGCCAAGGACAGGGGAAGGCAACTAATGAAAAACTGTTTTTT. It translates to CTSSQGQGKATNEKLFF.

This clonotype was detected a few times. The V call is TRBV7-9, the J call TRBJ1-1, with D perhaps matching TRBD1 (5 bases). V gave up 4 bases and J gave up 1 base, with 16 bases separating them. Germline assignment: CDR1 SEHNR and CDR2 FQNEAQ (reference sequence). The CDR3 totals 16 residues. DNA for the CDR3: TGTGCCAGCAGCTCCACAGGCGGGGGAAGGAACACTGAAGCTTTCTTT. Protein product: CASSSTGGGRNTEAFF.

V usage is TRBV4-1 and J usage is TRBJ1-5; TRBD1 is a possible D gene (6 bases). Per the germline V gene, CDR1 is MGHRA and CDR2 is YSYEKL. The germline V and J ends were trimmed by 5 bases and 7 bases, with 15 bases remaining between them. The CDR3 has 14 residues. In nucleotides, the CDR3 is TGCGCCAGCAGCACCCAACAGGGAGACCAGCCCCAGCATTTT. Amino acid sequence: CASSTQQGDQPQHF.

CDR3 residues: CASSEASLGYF. DNA for the CDR3: TGTGCCAGCAGTGAAGCCTCCTTGGGGTACTTC. This chain uses TRBV2 with TRBJ2-5, with D hard to call. The CDR3 contains 11 residues. The germline V gene has CDR1 SNHLY and CDR2 FYNNEI. V gave up 0 bases and J gave up 13 bases, with 9 bases separating them.

A remark on this clonotype: A much larger clone differs by one base, so this may be a read error. The chain links TRBV10-3 to TRBJ2-3; tentatively, D is TRBD2 (6 bases). This CDR3 comprises 14 residues. Germline loops: CDR1 ENHRY, CDR2 SYGVKD. CDR3 amino acids: CAVSPGLVTDTQYF. In nucleotides, the CDR3 is TGTGCCGTCAGTCCGGGACTTGTCACAGATACGCAGTATTTT.

This clonotype was seen ten or more times. The CDR3 reads CASSFPLGSSTDTQYF. The CDR3 bases are TGTGCCAGCAGCTTCCCCCTGGGGTCTAGCACAGATACGCAGTATTTT. The chain uses TRBV5-4 and TRBJ2-3; D is ambiguous. The V and J ends lost 2 bases and 0 bases respectively, with 13 bases between them. Germline V CDR1 and CDR2: SGHNT, YYREEE (reference sequence). The CDR3 has 16 amino acids. The variable domain in full, with the rest retrieved from reference TRBV5-4 and TRBJ2-3, is ETGVTQSPTHLIKTRGQQVTLRCSSQSGHNTVSWYQQALGQGPQFIFQYYREEENGRGNFPPRFSGLQFPNYSSELNVNALELDDSALYLCASSFPLGSSTDTQYFGPGTRLTVL.

This clonotype was seen repeatedly, ten times or more. The chain carries TRBV27 and TRBJ2-1; D might be TRBD1 (5 bases). The V and J ends lost 3 bases and 4 bases respectively, with 22 bases between them. CDR3 length equals 18 residues. Germline-derived CDR1 and CDR2 are MNHEY and SMNVEV (reference sequence). CDR3 residues: CASSFRPARVLGYNEQFF. DNA of the CDR3: TGTGCCAGCAGTTTTCGCCCCGCCAGGGTTTTAGGTTACAATGAGCAGTTCTTC.

To note about this clonotype: This clone may be a read error of a much larger clone one base away. The chain is built from TRBV7-9 and TRBJ1-5; 7 nucleotides line up with TRBD1. Germline loops: CDR1 SEHNR, CDR2 FQNEAQ (reference sequence). Trimming removed 5 bases from V and 14 bases from J; junction bases left unmatched: 12. CDR3 length: 13 amino acids. CDR3 in DNA: TGTGCCAGCAGCAGAGACAAGACAGGGTATGAGCATTTT. Residues: CASSRDKTGYEHF.

This clonotype was recorded many times. This rearrangement joins TRBV15 to TRBJ1-2; D unclear. V was trimmed by 0 bases and J by 11 bases, leaving 10 bases between them. This CDR3 contains 12 residues. Germline CDR1 and CDR2: LNHNV and YYDKDF (reference sequence). The chain's CDR3 is CATSRDPAGYTF. CDR3 DNA sequence: TGTGCCACCAGCAGAGATCCAGCGGGGTACACCTTC.

V usage is TRBV7-9 and J usage is TRBJ2-7; tentative D call: TRBD2 (5 bases). The germline V and J ends were trimmed by 5 bases and 0 bases, with 17 bases remaining between them. The CDR3 loop spans 16 amino acids. The germline CDR1 and CDR2 sequences are SEHNR and FQNEAQ (reference sequence). The CDR3 spells CASSVPTSGSSYEQYF. CDR3 nucleotide sequence: TGTGCCAGCAGCGTACCCACTAGTGGGAGCTCCTACGAGCAGTACTTC.

This clonotype occurred a few times. CDR3 amino acids: CATSRGREYTDTQYF. The CDR3 DNA is TGTGCCACCAGCAGAGGCCGGGAATACACAGATACGCAGTATTTT. The chain recombines TRBV15 with TRBJ2-3; tentatively, D is TRBD2 (5 bases). Trimming pared 1 base from V and 2 bases from J, leaving 10 bases between. Germline V CDR1 and CDR2: LNHNV, YYDKDF (reference sequence). The CDR3 is 15 amino acids. The full variable domain, completed using reference TRBV15 and TRBJ2-3, is DAMVIQNPRYQVTQFGKPVTLSCSQTLNHNVMYWYQQKSSQAPKLLFHYYDKDFNNEADTPDNFQSRRPNTSFCFLDIRSPGLGDTAMYLCATSRGREYTDTQYFGPGTRLTVL.

The chain is built from TRBV28 and TRBJ2-6; TRBD1 might be the D (5 bases). CDR1 MDHEN and CDR2 SYDVKM come from the germline V gene. This CDR3 has 15 residues. The V end lost 3 bases, the J end lost 0 bases, and 6 bases lay between the germline ends. This CDR3 is CASSFRASGANVLTF. CDR3 bases: TGTGCCAGCAGTTTCAGGGCCTCTGGGGCCAACGTCCTGACTTTC.

This clonotype has ten or more counts. This chain links TRBV20-1 with TRBJ2-7; TRBD2 aligns across 7 bases. This CDR3 spans 15 amino acids. Germline values: CDR1 DFQATT, CDR2 SNEGSKA (reference sequence). Unmatched junction bases numbered 10, after V lost 5 bases and J lost 0 bases. As DNA, the CDR3 is TGCAGTGCTCCGTGGGGGGGGTCCAGCTCCTACGAGCAGTACTTC. Residues: CSAPWGGSSSYEQYF.

There are many counts of this clonotype. The V call is TRBV7-3, the J call TRBJ2-3; D remains ambiguous. Trimming removed 5 bases from V and 2 bases from J, with 5 bases in between. Germline CDR1 and CDR2: SGHTA and FQGTGA. This CDR3 has 12 residues. CDR3 sequence (DNA): TGTGCCAGCAGCCAAGACACAGATACGCAGTATTTT. This encodes CASSQDTDTQYF.

In its sample, this clonotype was seen many times. One junction end disagrees with the germline gene, perhaps due to a read error. The chain joins TRBV6-1 to TRBJ1-1; possibly TRBD1 for D (5 bases). Per germline, CDR1 MNHNS and CDR2 SASEGT. The CDR3 spans 15 residues. CDR3 nucleotide sequence: TGTGCCAGCAGCGAGGACCGAGGGACCTCCACTAAAGCTTTCTTT. This translates into CASSEDRGTSTKAFF.

The V and J genes are TRBV20-1 and TRBJ1-1; D not resolved. The V gene lost 5 bases and the J gene lost 5 bases, with 21 bases spanning the gap. The CDR3 consists of 15 residues. The germline V gene has CDR1 DFQATT and CDR2 SNEGSKA (reference sequence). The CDR3 DNA sequence: TGCAGTGCTCCCCCTCTTGGTCCTTTGGCAACTGAAGCTTTCTTT. This gives the protein CSAPPLGPLATEAFF.

This clonotype was found a few times. The CDR3 ends on some other residue instead of the conserved phenylalanine or tryptophan, so this is likely a read error. The DNA is left out, because the CDR3 cannot be placed on it with certainty; the CDR3 is given as TCRdb lists it. The chain employs TRBV11-2 and TRBJ2-7; the DNA was not compared with TRBD2, the D call given in the table. The CDR3 is 12 residues long, counting both termini. Germline CDR1 reads SGHAT; CDR2 reads FQNNGV. CDR3 residues: CASSLVGIGLAG.

The chain employs TRBV7-6 and TRBJ1-1; D perhaps matches TRBD1 (6 bases). The V end was cut by 2 bases, the J end by 3 bases, with 13 bases between. This CDR3 region has 15 residues. Germline CDR1 is SGHVS and CDR2 is FNYEAQ. The CDR3 region is CASSLKGGVYTEAFF. The CDR3 nucleotides are TGTGCCAGCAGCTTAAAAGGGGGGGTTTACACTGAAGCTTTCTTT.